This entry features one TCR beta chain sequence. What it recognizes is unknown. This CDR3 is built from 12 residues. Germline CDR1 reads MNHEY; CDR2 reads SVGAGI. V was cut by 2 bases and J by 10 bases, with 9 bases left in between. The sample belongs to a study of regulatory T cells in long-lasting Graves disease. Overall study results and limits: Gene preferences differed: TRBV28, TRBJ1-2, TRBJ2-5 in persistent cases. Lower TCR diversity was seen in persistent Graves' patients than in newly diagnosed ones.

Specified time point: newly diagnosed GD, antithyroid drugs for less than 3 months. Isolated PBMC RNA provided the starting material for the TCR library. The TCR beta library used iRepertoire HTBI primers with Arm-PCR amplification of CDR3. One entry per CDR3 protein, called by TCRdb with MiXCR from the multiplex PCR reads. The profile shows about 470,000 distinct CDR3 sequences, more than 12% of them singletons. These same data were also listed under a study on T cells in Graves' hyperthyroidism and ophthalmopathy. Turning to that study: Newly diagnosed hyperthyroidism, duration under 2 months, in patients aged 18 to 65. A model built on 13 V-J features separated ophthalmopathy from stable hyperthyroidism.

This chain joins TRBV6-5 and TRBJ2-4, with D possibly being TRBD2 (6 bases). The source was peripheral blood mononuclear cells (PBMCs), collected at new diagnosis, from a patient treated with antithyroid drugs. The sequence came from a woman in her 30s with Graves disease. CDR3 sequence reads: CASSYGGGIQYF. The CDR3 DNA follows: TGTGCCAGCAGTTACGGCGGAGGGATTCAGTACTTC.